These T cell receptor beta chains were read from a single sample in a study of T cells in Graves' hyperthyroidism and ophthalmopathy. TCRdb reprocessed the multiplex PCR reads with MiXCR, giving one entry per CDR3 protein. Of hundreds of thousands of distinct CDR3 sequences in the sample, roughly 14% were seen once. The sequenced material came from blood. The receptors were gathered from a woman between 45 and 60 years old with Graves' ophthalmopathy. CDR3s leave out the opening cysteine and the closing phenylalanine or tryptophan. Fields, in order: D gene, V gene, CDR3 protein. A D gene is named only where the DNA matches it firmly.

D: -
V: TRBV30
CDR3: AWSSGLGETQY

D: -
V: TRBV4-2
CDR3: ASSQGQGMNYGYT

D: TRBD2
V: TRBV12-3/TRBV12-4
CDR3: ASSPVGLAGHNEQF

D: TRBD1
V: TRBV28
CDR3: ASSTPGTGGQPQH

D: -
V: TRBV7-9
CDR3: ASSLPVETQY

D: -
V: TRBV28
CDR3: ASRDSGNQPQH

D: -
V: TRBV6-1
CDR3: ASSQGTNTGELF

D: TRBD2
V: TRBV7-2
CDR3: ASRTSGTSTDTQY

D: TRBD1
V: TRBV3-1
CDR3: ASSQRDRVNGNTIY

D: TRBD1
V: TRBV11-2
CDR3: ASSPNRGNYGYT

D: TRBD2
V: TRBV20-1
CDR3: SATSDGTSGRNEQY

D: -
V: TRBV19
CDR3: ASNGLFTDTQY

D: TRBD2
V: TRBV6-2/TRBV6-3
CDR3: ASRGLAGLPYNEQF

D: TRBD1
V: TRBV6-2/TRBV6-3
CDR3: ASSYSPGTGIYNEQF

D: -
V: TRBV5-1
CDR3: ASSFDGEYQPQH

D: -
V: TRBV5-4
CDR3: VSSRDSYEQY

D: -
V: TRBV2
CDR3: ASSEYFQGNEQF

D: -
V: TRBV11-2
CDR3: ASSRGGDYEQY

D: -
V: TRBV2
CDR3: ASSDFRRGVNEKLF

D: -
V: TRBV10-3
CDR3: AISGGDNTEAF

D: TRBD2
V: TRBV7-3
CDR3: ASSYLAGGSTGELF

D: -
V: TRBV29-1
CDR3: SVVLPPQRQF

D: -
V: TRBV7-9
CDR3: ASMRGTNEKLF

D: -
V: TRBV28
CDR3: ASSLSIGTNYGYT

D: TRBD2
V: TRBV12-3/TRBV12-4
CDR3: ASSLGLLAGGFYEQY

D: TRBD2
V: TRBV2
CDR3: ASLGRAAGELF

D: -
V: TRBV27
CDR3: ASSYPGQNYNEQF

D: -
V: TRBV28
CDR3: ASSLSQVTGELF

D: TRBD2
V: TRBV19
CDR3: ASGLAGGLGETQY

D: -
V: TRBV4-1
CDR3: ASSQQGGNTIY

D: TRBD1
V: TRBV15
CDR3: ATSRLTGSGNTIY

D: -
V: TRBV27
CDR3: ASSLWSGNQPQH

D: -
V: TRBV7-9
CDR3: ASSITGVEQY

D: TRBD2
V: TRBV7-9
CDR3: ASSLQAGGWNEQF

D: -
V: TRBV5-1
CDR3: ASSFGGNSEPQH

D: -
V: TRBV7-9
CDR3: ASSLVREKLF

D: -
V: TRBV12-5
CDR3: ASGIGRTSQPQH

D: -
V: TRBV14
CDR3: ASSPLPALGNSPLH

D: -
V: TRBV20-1
CDR3: SARGSRRSGPKGDTQY

D: -
V: TRBV4-1
CDR3: ASRPRGEGSGQPQH

D: -
V: TRBV12-3/TRBV12-4
CDR3: ASSLRGGGESYGYT

D: TRBD2
V: TRBV20-1
CDR3: SVRLARGGNNEQF

D: -
V: TRBV6-1
CDR3: ASTKGGQGTKQETQY

D: TRBD2
V: TRBV3-1
CDR3: ASRRWTSSNNEQF

D: -
V: TRBV27
CDR3: ASSLSPTGYTEAF

D: -
V: TRBV30
CDR3: AWSVIQGPYNEQF

D: -
V: TRBV5-5
CDR3: ASGPPSHNEQF

D: -
V: TRBV9
CDR3: ASSVSGTEAF

D: -
V: TRBV4-3
CDR3: ASSQVSGSGEQF

D: -
V: TRBV2
CDR3: ASSERAALIGYT

D: -
V: TRBV6-2/TRBV6-3
CDR3: ASSKGVMTYEQY

D: -
V: TRBV6-1
CDR3: ASSTNRDARSPLH

D: -
V: TRBV9
CDR3: ASSVDGFSYNEQF

D: -
V: TRBV18
CDR3: ASSSAEDTQY

D: TRBD1
V: TRBV27
CDR3: ASSPPGTEWPYEQY

D: -
V: TRBV20-1
CDR3: SAHRFSTQY

D: -
V: TRBV9
CDR3: ASSVGQKNTEAF

D: TRBD2
V: TRBV7-2
CDR3: ASSRSGRGGDEQF

D: TRBD2
V: TRBV29-1
CDR3: SVAGLAVSYEQY

D: -
V: TRBV5-5
CDR3: ASSTRPGELF